This record concerns one T cell receptor beta chain sequence. The CDR3 runs to 13 residues. Per the germline V gene, CDR1 is SNHLY and CDR2 is FYNNEI. V was shortened by 6 bases and J by 3 bases, with 12 bases between the two germline ends. These data are taken from a study of blood T cell repertoires in COVID-19. Study details: Material from acute and convalescent COVID-19 was sourced from the United States, Italy and Spain. The cDNA or gDNA used as material had been derived from T cells, B-cell-depleted T cells, or PBMCs.

As handled by the study authors: Cell counts per sample came from amplifying reference gene primers. Using immunoSEQ multiplex PCR, the repertoire was profiled, and TCRdb retains in-frame clones only, with some absent. That table furnishes V, J and clone size, whereas the DNA furnished D and trimming. In the table there are about 210,000 clones, approximately 82% of which are singletons. The TCR sequence derives from a woman in her 40s with acute or convalescent COVID-19. The sample consisted of peripheral blood. The V and J genes are TRBV2 and TRBJ2-7; maybe TRBD2 (5 bases). The CDR3 DNA reads TGTGCCAGCAGGGCTAGAGGGTTCTACGAGCAGTACTTC. Residues: CASRARGFYEQYF.